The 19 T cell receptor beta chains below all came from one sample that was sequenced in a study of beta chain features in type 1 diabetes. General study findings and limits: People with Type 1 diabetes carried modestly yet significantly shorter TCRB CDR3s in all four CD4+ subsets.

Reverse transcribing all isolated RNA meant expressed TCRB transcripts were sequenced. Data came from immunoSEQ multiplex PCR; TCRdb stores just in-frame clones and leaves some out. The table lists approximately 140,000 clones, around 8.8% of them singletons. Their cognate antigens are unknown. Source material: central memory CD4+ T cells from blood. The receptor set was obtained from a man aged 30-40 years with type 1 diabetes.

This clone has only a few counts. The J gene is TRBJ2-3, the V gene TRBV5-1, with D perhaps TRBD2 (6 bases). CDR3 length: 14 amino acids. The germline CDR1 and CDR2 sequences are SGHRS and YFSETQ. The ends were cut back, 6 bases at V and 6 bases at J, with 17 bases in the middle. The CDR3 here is CASNGGTPGDTQYF. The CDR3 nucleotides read TGCGCCAGCAACGGGGGAACCCCGGGGGATACGCAGTATTTT.

As DNA, the CDR3 is TGTGCCAGCAACTCCCGTATAGTTAACACTGAAGCTTTCTTT. Its protein product is CASNSRIVNTEAFF. The chain joins TRBV7-9 to TRBJ1-1; D unclear. The CDR3 runs 14 residues. V was pared by 7 bases and J by 2 bases, with 14 bases between. Germline V gives CDR1 SEHNR, CDR2 FQNEAQ (reference sequence).

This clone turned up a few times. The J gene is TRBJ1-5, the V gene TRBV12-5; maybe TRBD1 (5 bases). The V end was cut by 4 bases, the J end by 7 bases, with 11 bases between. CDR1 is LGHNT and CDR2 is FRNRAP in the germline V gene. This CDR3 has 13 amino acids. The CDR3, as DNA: TGTGCTAGTGGTTCCGGGGGTGAACAGCCCCAGCATTTT. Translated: CASGSGGEQPQHF.

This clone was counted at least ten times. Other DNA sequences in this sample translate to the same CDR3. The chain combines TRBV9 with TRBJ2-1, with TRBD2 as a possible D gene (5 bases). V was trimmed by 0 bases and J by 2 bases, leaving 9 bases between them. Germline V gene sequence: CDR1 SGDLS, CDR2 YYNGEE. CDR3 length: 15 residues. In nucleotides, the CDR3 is TGTGCCAGCAGCGTAGGGGCGGGTGCCTACAATGAGCAGTTCTTC. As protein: CASSVGAGAYNEQFF.

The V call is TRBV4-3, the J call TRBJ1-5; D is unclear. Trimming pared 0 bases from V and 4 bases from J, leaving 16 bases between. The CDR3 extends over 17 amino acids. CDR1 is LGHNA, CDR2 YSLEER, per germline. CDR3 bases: TGCGCCAGCAGCCAAGACAGTTGTCTAGCTGGGAATCAGCCCCAGCATTTT. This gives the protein CASSQDSCLAGNQPQHF.

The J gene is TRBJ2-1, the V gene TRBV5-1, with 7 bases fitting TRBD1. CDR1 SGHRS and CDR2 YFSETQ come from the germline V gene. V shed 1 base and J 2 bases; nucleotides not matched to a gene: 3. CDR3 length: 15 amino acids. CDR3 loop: CASSLRDSAYNEQFF. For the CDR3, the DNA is TGCGCCAGCAGCTTGCGGGACAGTGCCTACAATGAGCAGTTCTTC.

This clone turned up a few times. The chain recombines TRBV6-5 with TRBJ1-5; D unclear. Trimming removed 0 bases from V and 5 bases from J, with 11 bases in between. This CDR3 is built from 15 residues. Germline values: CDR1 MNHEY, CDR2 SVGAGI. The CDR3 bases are TGTGCCAGCAGTTACTCTGCAGCGGGCTATCAGCCCCAGCATTTT. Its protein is CASSYSAAGYQPQHF.

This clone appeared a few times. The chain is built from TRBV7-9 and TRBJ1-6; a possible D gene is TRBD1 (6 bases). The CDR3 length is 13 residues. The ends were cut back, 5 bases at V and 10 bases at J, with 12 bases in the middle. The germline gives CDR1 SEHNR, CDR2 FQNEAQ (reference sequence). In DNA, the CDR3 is TGTGCCAGCAGCCTCCAAACAGGGTCACCCCTCCACTTT. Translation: CASSLQTGSPLHF.

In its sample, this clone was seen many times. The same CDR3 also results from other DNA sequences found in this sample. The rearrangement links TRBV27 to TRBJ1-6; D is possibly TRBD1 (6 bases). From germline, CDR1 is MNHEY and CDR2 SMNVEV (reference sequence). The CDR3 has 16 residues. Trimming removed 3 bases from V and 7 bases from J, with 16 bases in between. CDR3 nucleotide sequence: TGTGCCAGCAGTTTGGGGCAGGGGCTCGAGAATTCACCCCTCCACTTT. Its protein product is CASSLGQGLENSPLHF.

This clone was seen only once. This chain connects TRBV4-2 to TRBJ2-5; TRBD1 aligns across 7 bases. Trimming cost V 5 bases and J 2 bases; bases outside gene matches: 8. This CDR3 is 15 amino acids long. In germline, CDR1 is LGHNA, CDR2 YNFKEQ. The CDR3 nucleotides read TGTGCCAGCAGCTTGGGGGCAGGGGGACAAGAGACCCAGTACTTC. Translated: CASSLGAGGQETQYF.

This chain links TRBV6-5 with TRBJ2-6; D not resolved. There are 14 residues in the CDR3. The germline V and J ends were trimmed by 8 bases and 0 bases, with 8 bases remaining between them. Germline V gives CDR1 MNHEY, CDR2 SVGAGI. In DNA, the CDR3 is TGTGCCAGCTATGACAACTCTGGGGCCAACGTCCTGACTTTC. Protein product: CASYDNSGANVLTF.

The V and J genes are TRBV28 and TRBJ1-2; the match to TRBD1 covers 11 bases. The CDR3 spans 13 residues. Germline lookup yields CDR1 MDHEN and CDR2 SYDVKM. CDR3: CVIGTGGDYGYTF. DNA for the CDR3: TGTGTTATCGGGACAGGGGGAGACTATGGCTACACCTTC.

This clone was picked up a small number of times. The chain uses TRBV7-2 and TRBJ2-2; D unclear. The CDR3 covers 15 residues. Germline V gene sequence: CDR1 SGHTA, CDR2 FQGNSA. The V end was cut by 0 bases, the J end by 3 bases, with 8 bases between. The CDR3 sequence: CASSLAVGYTGELFF. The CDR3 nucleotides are TGTGCCAGCAGCTTAGCTGTGGGCTACACCGGGGAGCTGTTTTTT.

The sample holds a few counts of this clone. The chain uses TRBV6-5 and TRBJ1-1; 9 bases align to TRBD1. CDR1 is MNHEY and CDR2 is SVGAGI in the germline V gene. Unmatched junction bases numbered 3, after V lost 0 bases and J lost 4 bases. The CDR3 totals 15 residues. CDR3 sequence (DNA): TGTGCCAGCAGTTACTCCGGGACAGGGATCACTGAAGCTTTCTTT. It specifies CASSYSGTGITEAFF.

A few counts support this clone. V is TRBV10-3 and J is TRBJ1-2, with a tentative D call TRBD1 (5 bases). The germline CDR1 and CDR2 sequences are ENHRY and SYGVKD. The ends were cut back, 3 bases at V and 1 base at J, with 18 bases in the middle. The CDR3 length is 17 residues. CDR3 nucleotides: TGTGCCATCAGTGATGAGTTCCGGGGGAGTGGTAACTATGGCTACACCTTC. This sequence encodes CAISDEFRGSGNYGYTF.

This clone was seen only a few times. CDR3 DNA: TGTGCCTGGAGTACAGCTAACTATGGCTACACCTTC. Protein: CAWSTANYGYTF. The rearrangement joins TRBV30 to TRBJ1-2; no firm D call. Germline assignment: CDR1 GTSNPN and CDR2 SVGIG (reference sequence). Trimming shortened V by 2 bases and J by 0 bases, and 4 bases separated the two germline ends. This CDR3 comprises 12 residues.

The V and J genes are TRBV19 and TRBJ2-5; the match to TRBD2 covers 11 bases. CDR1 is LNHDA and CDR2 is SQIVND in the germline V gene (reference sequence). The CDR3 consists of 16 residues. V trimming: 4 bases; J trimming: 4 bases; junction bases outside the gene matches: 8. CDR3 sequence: CASSTTSGRQGETQYF. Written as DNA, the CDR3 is TGTGCCAGTAGTACTACTAGCGGGAGACAAGGAGAGACCCAGTACTTC.

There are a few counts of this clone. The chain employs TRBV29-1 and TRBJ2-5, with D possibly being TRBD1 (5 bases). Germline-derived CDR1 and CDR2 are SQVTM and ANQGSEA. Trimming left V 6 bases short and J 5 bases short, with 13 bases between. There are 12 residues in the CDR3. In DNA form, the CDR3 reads TGCAGCGTGGTCGTCTACAGGGAGACCCAGTACTTC. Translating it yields CSVVVYRETQYF.

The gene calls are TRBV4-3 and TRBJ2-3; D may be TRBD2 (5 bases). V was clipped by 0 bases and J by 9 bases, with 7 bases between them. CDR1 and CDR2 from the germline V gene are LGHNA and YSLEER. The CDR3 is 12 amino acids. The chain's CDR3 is CASSQDGGTQYF. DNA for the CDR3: TGCGCCAGCAGCCAAGATGGAGGAACGCAGTATTTT.